These 19 T cell receptor beta chains came from one sample sequenced in a study of response to subunit inactivated influenza vaccine. Each CDR3 protein is one row after TCRdb ran MiXCR on the RT-PCR reads. The sample has more than 400,000 distinct CDR3 sequences; 9.5% to 12% are singletons. Sequencing used PBMCs from blood, obtained roughly 46 days after vaccination. The receptors shown here come from a man aged 50-60 years who received an inactivated influenza vaccine.

This clonotype was seen more than once but under ten times. The rearrangement links TRBV27 to TRBJ2-7; D assignment may be TRBD1 or TRBD2 (5 bases each). The germline V gene has CDR1 MNHEY and CDR2 SMNVEV (reference sequence). The CDR3 consists of 15 residues. Trimming removed 6 bases at V and 5 bases at J, with 20 bases between. CDR3 nucleotide sequence: TGTGCCAGCAGCAACTCGGCCGGGGCCCACAACGAGCAGTACTTC. This sequence encodes CASSNSAGAHNEQYF.

This clonotype was detected a few times. The chain couples TRBV12-3 or TRBV12-4 to TRBJ2-1; D perhaps matches TRBD2 (6 bases). The CDR3 runs to 11 residues. Trimming shortened V by 3 bases and J by 12 bases, and 9 bases separated the two germline ends. The CDR3 region is CASSFPGAQFF. Written as DNA, the CDR3 is TGTGCCAGCAGTTTCCCGGGAGCGCAGTTCTTC.

The V and J genes are TRBV20-1 and TRBJ1-2; perhaps TRBD1 as D (5 bases). Looked up from germline, CDR1 is DFQATT and CDR2 is SNEGSKA (reference sequence). Trimming took off 0 bases at V and 14 bases at J, with 16 bases between the two ends. CDR3 size: 12 residues. CDR3: CSARERTPRDTF. The CDR3 coding sequence is TGCAGTGCTAGAGAACGGACACCCCGGGATACCTTC.

The chain is built from TRBV28 and TRBJ1-2, with D uncertain. CDR1 and CDR2 (germline): MDHEN, SYDVKM. This CDR3 has 12 amino acids. V gave up 6 bases and J gave up 4 bases, with 9 bases separating them. In nucleotides, the CDR3 is TGTGCCAGCAGCCCAGCCAGCTATGGCTACACCTTC. It translates to CASSPASYGYTF.

This clonotype was seen at least ten times. This chain connects TRBV5-1 to TRBJ2-2; D is undetermined. Germline CDR1 is SGHRS and CDR2 is YFSETQ. This CDR3 comprises 12 residues. With 9 bases removed from V and 1 base from J, the gap between germline ends came to 7 bases. The CDR3 bases are TGCGCCACAGGTTTGAACACCGGGGAGCTGTTTTTT. Its translation is CATGLNTGELFF.

The table lists this clonotype with many counts. The V call is TRBV3-1, the J call TRBJ1-3; D gene unclear. V dropped 5 bases and J dropped 0 bases, with 11 bases sitting between them. CDR1 is LGHDT, CDR2 YNNKEL, per germline (reference sequence). The CDR3 length is 15 residues. The CDR3 reads CASSYGFSSGNTIYF. Here the CDR3 DNA reads TGTGCCAGCAGCTACGGATTTAGCTCTGGAAACACCATATATTTT.

This clonotype was observed at least ten times. The chain combines TRBV29-1 with TRBJ2-4, with TRBD1 as a possible D gene (6 bases). CDR1 and CDR2 from the germline V gene are SQVTM and ANQGSEA. This CDR3 has 14 amino acids. Trimming cost V 5 bases and J 3 bases, with 14 bases left between them. The CDR3 is CSVSQGGGKNIQYF. As DNA, the CDR3 is TGCAGCGTTTCTCAAGGGGGTGGCAAAAACATTCAGTACTTC.

In this sample, this clonotype turned up many times. The chain joins TRBV5-1 to TRBJ2-6; D gene ambiguous. V dropped 4 bases and J dropped 3 bases, with 14 bases sitting between them. Germline assignment: CDR1 SGHRS and CDR2 YFSETQ. This CDR3 is built from 16 residues. The CDR3 coding sequence is TGCGCCAGCAGCCTCGGGTTCCAAGGTGGGGCCAACGTCCTGACTTTC. Its translation is CASSLGFQGGANVLTF.

Turning to this clonotype: A much larger clone differs from this one at a single base, so this may be a read error. J is TRBJ1-2 and V is TRBV5-4; weak D call: TRBD1 (5 bases). The length of the CDR3 is 14 residues. Germline V gene lookup returns CDR1 SGHNT and CDR2 YYREEE (reference sequence). The V gene lost 2 bases and the J gene lost 6 bases, with 14 bases spanning the gap. CDR3 sequence: CASSLDRGADGYTF. Here the CDR3 DNA reads TGTGCCAGCAGCTTAGACCGGGGCGCCGATGGCTACACCTTC.

This clonotype was seen at least ten times. The chain employs TRBV12-3 or TRBV12-4 and TRBJ2-3; the D gene is possibly TRBD2 (6 bases). The V end was cut by 2 bases, the J end by 4 bases, with 16 bases between. The CDR3 contains 16 residues. The CDR3 reads CASSLSRTQRADTQYF. The CDR3 region has the DNA TGTGCCAGCAGTTTATCGCGGACACAGCGGGCAGATACGCAGTATTTT.

This clonotype was observed a few times. This chain joins TRBV28 and TRBJ2-1; 8 bases agree with TRBD2. The CDR3 sequence is 16 residues long. J gave up 2 bases and V 4 bases, and 7 bases lay outside the gene matches. Germline V gene lookup returns CDR1 MDHEN and CDR2 SYDVKM. The CDR3, as DNA: TGTGCCAGCAGTTCCTCCGGGAGGGCCCCCTACAATGAGCAGTTCTTC. Translation gives CASSSSGRAPYNEQFF.

This chain connects TRBV18 to TRBJ1-5, with unresolved D. There are 13 residues in the CDR3. Germline V gives CDR1 KGHSH, CDR2 LQKENI. Between the trimmed V and J ends, which lost 2 bases and 3 bases, there was a span of 5 bases. This CDR3 is CASSPKDNQPQHF. CDR3 in DNA: TGTGCCAGCTCACCAAAGGACAATCAGCCCCAGCATTTT.

This clonotype was observed a handful of times. The chain recombines TRBV5-6 with TRBJ1-2; TRBD1 agrees at 9 bases. The germline V gene has CDR1 SGHDT and CDR2 YYEEEE. V lost 2 bases and J lost 6; bases outside the gene matches: 2. The CDR3 runs to 13 residues. As DNA, the CDR3 is TGTGCCAGCAGCTTCTACAGGGGGCATGGCTACACCTTC. Protein product: CASSFYRGHGYTF.

In this sample, this clonotype turned up a few times. CDR3 amino acids: CASSSGRDEQYF. In DNA form, the CDR3 reads TGTGCCAGCAGCTCGGGGCGGGACGAGCAGTACTTC. J is TRBJ2-7 and V is TRBV5-6; D could derive from TRBD1 or TRBD2 (5 bases each). This CDR3 spans 12 amino acids. Germline CDR1 and CDR2: SGHDT and YYEEEE. The ends were cut back, 3 bases at V and 5 bases at J, with 9 bases in the middle. The full variable domain, its missing parts supplied by reference TRBV5-6 and TRBJ2-7, is DAGVTQSPTHLIKTRGQQVTLRCSPKSGHDTVSWYQQALGQGPQFIFQYYEEEERQRGNFPDRFSGHQFPNYSSELNVNALLLGDSALYLCASSSGRDEQYFGPGTRLTVT.

This clonotype was counted between two and nine times. The V gene is TRBV7-9, the J gene TRBJ2-1, with TRBD2 matching 9 bases. The junction had 11 bases not matched to a gene; V was cut back by 6 bases and J by 5 bases. CDR1 and CDR2 from the germline V gene are SEHNR and FQNEAQ (reference sequence). CDR3 size: 16 residues. The CDR3 reads CASRHLKRGVDNEQFF. The CDR3 DNA is TGTGCCAGCAGGCATCTTAAGCGGGGGGTAGACAATGAGCAGTTCTTC.

The chain combines TRBV12-3 or TRBV12-4 with TRBJ1-2; the D is unclear. Trimming pared 0 bases from V and 8 bases from J, leaving 13 bases between. CDR3 size: 14 residues. The DNA for the CDR3 is TGTGCCAGCAGTTTAGCGGGGTCGCGAGGGGGCTACACCTTC. Translated, it gives CASSLAGSRGGYTF.

The chain has TRBV12-3 or TRBV12-4 and TRBJ1-3; D gene unclear. The CDR3 covers 13 residues. V was pared by 5 bases and J by 4 bases, with 9 bases between. The CDR3 protein is CASSLAGGNTIYF. The CDR3 DNA reads as TGTGCCAGCAGTCTTGCTGGAGGAAACACCATATATTTT.

The genes are TRBV7-2 and TRBJ2-3; D is unresolved. CDR1 SGHTA and CDR2 FQGNSA come from the germline V gene. There are 13 residues in the CDR3. Trimming pared 0 bases from V and 7 bases from J, leaving 8 bases between. CDR3 amino acids: CASSLARLNTQYF. CDR3 nucleotides: TGTGCCAGCAGCTTAGCGCGGTTGAATACGCAGTATTTT.

This clonotype has a handful of counts. As DNA, the CDR3 is TGTGCCAGCAGGAAACAGGGATCCGGGCATACGCAGTATTTT. It yields the protein CASRKQGSGHTQYF. The V call is TRBV7-2, the J call TRBJ2-3; TRBD1 might be the D (6 bases). V was clipped by 6 bases and J by 7 bases, with 17 bases between them. CDR3 length equals 14 residues. The germline CDR1 and CDR2 sequences are SGHTA and FQGNSA.